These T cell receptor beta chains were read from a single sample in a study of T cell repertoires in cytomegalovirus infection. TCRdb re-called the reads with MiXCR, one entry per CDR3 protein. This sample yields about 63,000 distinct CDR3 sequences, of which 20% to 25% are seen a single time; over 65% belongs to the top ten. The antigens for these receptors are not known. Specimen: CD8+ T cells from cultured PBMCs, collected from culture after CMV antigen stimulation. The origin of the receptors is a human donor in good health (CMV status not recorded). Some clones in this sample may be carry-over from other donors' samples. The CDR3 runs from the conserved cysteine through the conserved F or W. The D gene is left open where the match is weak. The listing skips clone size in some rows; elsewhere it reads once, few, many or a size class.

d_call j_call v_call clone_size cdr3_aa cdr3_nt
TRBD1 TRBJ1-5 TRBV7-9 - CASSLSLQGGDQPQHF TGTGCCAGCAGCTTAAGTTTACAGGGGGGTGATCAGCCCCAGCATTTT
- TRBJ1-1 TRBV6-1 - CASRTTGMNTEAFF TGTGCCAGCAGAACGACAGGAATGAACACTGAAGCTTTCTTT
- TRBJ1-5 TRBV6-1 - CASKKDSNSNQPQHF TGTGCCAGCAAAAAGGACAGCAATAGCAATCAGCCCCAGCATTTT
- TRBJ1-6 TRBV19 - CASSLARVSSYNSPLHF TGTGCCAGTAGCCTTGCGCGGGTTAGCTCCTATAATTCACCCCTCCACTTT
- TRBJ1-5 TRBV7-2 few CASSLGRRARNQPQHF TGTGCCAGCAGCTTAGGAAGGAGGGCTCGCAATCAGCCCCAGCATTTT
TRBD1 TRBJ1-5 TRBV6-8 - CASSATGANQPQHF TGTGCCAGCAGTGCGACAGGGGCCAATCAGCCCCAGCATTTT
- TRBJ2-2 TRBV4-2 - CASSQEYRQGATGELFF TGTGCCAGCAGCCAAGAATATCGGCAGGGAGCCACCGGGGAGCTGTTTTTT
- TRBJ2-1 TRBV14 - CASSQTGSSYNEQFF TGTGCCAGCAGCCAAACGGGCAGCTCCTACAATGAGCAGTTCTTC
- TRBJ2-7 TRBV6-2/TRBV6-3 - CASSLRQNYEQYF TGTGCCAGCAGTCTTAGACAGAACTACGAGCAGTACTTC
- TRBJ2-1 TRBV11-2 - CASSLVLGVDEQFF TGTGCCAGCAGCTTAGTTTTAGGGGTCGATGAGCAGTTCTTC
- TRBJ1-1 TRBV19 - CASSPLGESPNTEAFF TGTGCCAGTAGCCCCTTAGGCGAGAGCCCGAACACTGAAGCTTTCTTT
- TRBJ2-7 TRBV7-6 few CASSSKAYEQYF TGTGCCAGCAGCTCCAAGGCCTACGAGCAGTACTTC
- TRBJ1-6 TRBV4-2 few CASSQEVRAVNSPLHF TGTGCCAGCAGCCAAGAAGTGAGGGCAGTTAATTCACCCCTCCACTTT
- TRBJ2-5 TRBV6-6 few CASSTNTARVETQYF TGTGCCAGCAGTACAAACACAGCCAGGGTCGAGACCCAGTACTTC
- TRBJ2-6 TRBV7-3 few CASSLESTPPSGANVLTF TGTGCCAGCAGCTTAGAATCCACCCCCCCATCTGGGGCCAACGTCCTGACTTTC
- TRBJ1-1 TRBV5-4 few CASSRDGNTEAFF TGTGCCAGCAGCAGGGACGGGAACACTGAAGCTTTCTTT
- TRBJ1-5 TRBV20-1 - CSASDRDYDNQPQHF TGCAGTGCAAGTGACAGAGACTACGACAATCAGCCCCAGCATTTT
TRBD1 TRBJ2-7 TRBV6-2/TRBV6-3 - CASSLSGQGRSYEQYF TGTGCCAGCAGCCTCTCGGGACAGGGGCGCTCCTACGAGCAGTACTTC
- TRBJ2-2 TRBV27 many CASSLGGTYTGELFF TGTGCCAGCAGTTTAGGGGGGACATATACCGGGGAGCTGTTTTTT
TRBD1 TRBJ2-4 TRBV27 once CASSPRRSGGGSSKNIQYF TGTGCCAGCAGTCCTCGCCGCTCAGGGGGCGGAAGCTCCAAAAACATTCAGTACTTC